The clone carrying this T cell receptor (beta chain) turned up a few times. Its antigen is currently unknown. The record originates from a study of T cell repertoires in cytomegalovirus infection. Study in general: Selection of CMV epitopes for the study included recently identified HLA-C-restricted and well-studied HLA-B-restricted ones.

CDR1 and CDR2 from the germline V gene are SGHVS and FNYEAQ. V was cut by 3 bases and J by 0 bases, with 14 bases left in between. CDR3 size: 17 residues. TCRdb re-called the reads through MiXCR, storing one row per CDR3 protein. The sample lists about 920,000 distinct CDR3 sequences, around 32% occurring once. Here the sequenced sample was cultured CD8+ T cells from PBMCs, taken from culture after CMV antigen stimulation. The chain uses TRBV7-6 and TRBJ2-2, with D perhaps TRBD1 (7 bases). The origin of this receptor is a human donor in good health (CMV status not recorded). Some clones in this sample may be carry-over from other donors' samples. The CDR3 sequence is CASSFSARGANTGELFF. In nucleotides, the CDR3 is TGTGCCAGCAGCTTCTCAGCCAGGGGGGCGAACACCGGGGAGCTGTTTTTT.